This record looks at one T cell receptor (beta chain) sequence and its context. The sample holds a few counts of this clone. Its antigen is still unknown. Base qualities are not provided; no much larger clone lies one nucleotide away. The CDR3 sequence holds 16 residues, the cysteine and phenylalanine included. CDR3 DNA only is kept here, 48 bases in frame from base 1. Germline trimming: 4 bases from V, 1 base from J; junction bases outside gene matches: 7. According to the germline V gene (reference sequence), CDR1 reads SGHNT and CDR2 reads YYREEE. This entry is derived from a study of beta chain features in type 1 diabetes listed by TCRdb under 2018. With regard to the full study: No differences in mean age, gender distribution, total cell number or subset yield were found between patients and healthy donors. A total of approximately 110,000,000 sorted cells were examined across all samples, and a strong correlation was observed between cell number per subset and RNA yield. In the study, recently diagnosed type 1 diabetes patients and matched healthy donors were compared on the TCRB repertoires of their sorted circulating CD4+ T cell subsets. Naive and central memory subsets were obtained from all 30 or so donors, but regulatory and stem cell-like memory subsets were isolated from only 8 patients and roughly 8 healthy donors.

Each donor gave one peripheral blood draw, approximately 110 mL on average, collected into heparinised tubes. A BD FACSAria II and a panel including CD45RO, CCR7, CD25, CD127, CD95 and CD27 were used to sort naive, central memory, regulatory and stem cell-like memory CD4+ T cells. All sorted populations exceeded 95% purity. PBMCs were separated immediately by Lymphoprep density gradient centrifugation and were stained directly, without being cultured. To minimize batch effects, samples were stained and sorted in pairs, one healthy donor with one patient per experiment. The entire amount of isolated RNA was reverse transcribed using the High Capacity cDNA Reverse Transcription Kit, so the sequenced TCRB transcripts were expressed ones. Deep immunoSEQ sequencing was performed on naive, central memory and regulatory T cell samples, with an average of about 3.6 million total reads per sample. Sorted cells were lysed in RLT buffer and RNA was extracted with DNase-treated RNeasy Micro or Mini kits, depending on cell number. Each cell subset was processed separately to prevent cross-contamination, with patient and healthy donor samples processed together. TCRB sequences were amplified from cDNA with the immunoSEQ multiplex PCR, producing 87-bp fragments spanning the CDR3 region. Sequencing of the amplicons was performed on the Illumina HiSeq platform. The study's own analysis went as follows. PCR bias was computationally corrected using synthetic template baselines, reads within Hamming distance 2 were collapsed, and singletons that could not be merged were discarded. Reads were aligned against IMGT to assign V, D and J genes, CDR3 length and insertions or deletions at six rearrangement sites. Within each subset, clonotype counts were normalized to sorted cell number, and only after that were true diversity and Gini coefficients computed with the tcR R package. The overlap coefficient, calculated on TCRB nucleotide sequences, was used to quantify repertoire sharing. TCRdb stores this immuneACCESS table with in-frame sequences only. Part of the clones is absent; in the studies checked, under half of the shortfall reflects unresolved V genes, and no reason is known for the rest. That table gives V, J and clone size, and the DNA gave D and trimming. This sample lists about 40,000 clones; around half were detected once. Of the sample, 0.6% to 0.9% falls within the top ten clones.

Points the paper makes about the study in general: Sequencing cDNA rather than genomic DNA could over-represent highly expressing activated cells, although activation and CD3 levels did not differ between groups. PCR might favor shorter templates, but patient and control samples were amplified and corrected together, so any skew would affect both groups equally. At VDJ recombination sites, type 1 diabetes patients had fewer insertions and more deleted nucleotides, which implies abnormalities in thymic rearrangement. Because small numbers of individuals were included in the HLA sub-analyses, any influence of HLA type on TCRB rearrangement was left unresolved. Naive, central memory and regulatory TCRB repertoires appeared to be more alike among patients than among healthy donors. Type 1 diabetes patients showed a moderate but significant shortening of TCRB CDR3 length in all four CD4+ subsets.

The TCR was taken from a woman aged 18-35 years in good health. Sequencing was performed on central memory CD4+ T cells from blood. The receptor chain draws on TRBV5-4 and TRBJ1-1; TRBD1 aligns with 10 central bases. CDR3 protein: CASSTGTGDWNTEAFF. The base sequence is TGTGCCAGCAGCACCGGGACAGGGGATTGGAACACTGAAGCTTTCTTT.